Following are 20 T cell receptor beta chains from one sample sequenced in a study of blood T cell repertoires in COVID-19. Here immunoSEQ multiplex PCR was the method, and the copy in TCRdb shows in-frame clones only, minus some. In the table there are 250,000 or so clones, roughly 86% of which are singletons. Specimen: peripheral blood. All receptors derive from a woman under 40 with acute or convalescent COVID-19.

The chain couples TRBV2 to TRBJ1-2, with 8 bases aligning to TRBD1. The ends lost 4 bases at V and 7 bases at J; junction bases unmatched: 8. The CDR3 spans 14 residues. Germline V gene data show CDR1 as SNHLY and CDR2 as FYNNEI. The CDR3: CASSVDRGSGGYTF. The CDR3, as DNA: TGTGCCAGCAGTGTCGACAGGGGCAGCGGTGGCTACACCTTC.

This clone has only one observation. The V and J genes are TRBV7-8 and TRBJ1-4; weak D call: TRBD1 (5 bases). V lost 4 bases to trimming and J lost 5 bases, with 14 bases between them. Germline V gene sequence: CDR1 SGHVS, CDR2 FQNEAQ. The CDR3 covers 15 residues. The chain's CDR3 is CASSSRGGLNEKLFF. The CDR3 DNA is TGTGCCAGCAGCTCCCGGGGGGGTTTAAATGAAAAACTGTTTTTT.

V usage is TRBV4-2 and J usage is TRBJ2-1, with 7 bases aligning to TRBD2. This CDR3 is 16 amino acids long. Germline values: CDR1 LGHNA, CDR2 YNFKEQ. Losses at the gene ends were 0 bases for V and 5 bases for J; bases not matched to a gene: 7. The CDR3 DNA follows: TGTGCCAGCAGCCAAGATATGGCGGGAGCACACAATGAGCAGTTCTTC. It specifies CASSQDMAGAHNEQFF.

The chain joins TRBV3-1 (or the pseudogene TRBV3-2) to TRBJ2-1; D is ambiguous. The CDR3 extends over 11 amino acids. Trimming removed 8 bases from V and 6 bases from J, with 8 bases in between. Germline values: CDR1 LGHDT, CDR2 YNNKEL (reference sequence). CDR3 DNA sequence: TGTGCCAGCGCCGAACTCAATGAGCAGTTCTTC. Translated, it gives CASAELNEQFF.

The genes are TRBV6-2 or TRBV6-3 and TRBJ2-7; possible D gene TRBD1, 5 bases. The V gene lost 5 bases and the J gene lost 4 bases, with 12 bases spanning the gap. The CDR3 runs to 13 residues. Germline values: CDR1 MNHEY, CDR2 SVGEGT. CDR3 region: CASSHPQGYEQYF. In nucleotides, the CDR3 is TGTGCCAGCAGTCACCCGCAGGGTTACGAGCAGTACTTC.

The CDR3 DNA follows: TGTGCCACCAGGGCCGGACTAACAGGGGGCCCTAATGAAAAACTGTTTTTT. Encoded protein: CATRAGLTGGPNEKLFF. The chain carries TRBV24-1 and TRBJ1-4; 9 nucleotides match TRBD1. Unmatched junction bases numbered 11, after V lost 7 bases and J lost 3 bases. CDR1 KGHDR and CDR2 SFDVKD come from the germline V gene. The CDR3 runs to 17 residues.

The J gene is TRBJ2-5, the V gene TRBV12-5; 9 bases map to TRBD2. This CDR3 has 15 residues. In germline, CDR1 is LGHNT, CDR2 FRNRAP. Trimming cost V 2 bases and J 1 base; bases outside gene matches: 2. CDR3 nucleotide sequence: TGTGCTAGTGGTTTGTCTAGCGGGATCCAAGAGACCCAGTACTTC. It yields the protein CASGLSSGIQETQYF.

The V and J genes are TRBV7-2 and TRBJ2-2; the D gene is possibly TRBD1 (7 bases). The CDR3 runs to 17 residues. V was pared by 1 base and J by 6 bases, with 18 bases between. Germline V CDR1 and CDR2: SGHTA, FQGNSA. CDR3 sequence (DNA): TGTGCCAGCAGCTTAGTCGCGGCAGGGGGGATTGCCGGGGAGCTGTTTTTT. Translating gives CASSLVAAGGIAGELFF.

This chain joins TRBV9 and TRBJ1-1; D is unresolved. The CDR3 totals 13 residues. The V and J ends lost 4 bases and 1 base respectively, with 8 bases between them. Germline CDR1 and CDR2: SGDLS and YYNGEE. The CDR3 reads CASSFERNTEAFF. The DNA of the CDR3 is TGTGCCAGCAGCTTCGAGAGGAACACTGAAGCTTTCTTT. Variable domain in full (rest from reference TRBV9 and TRBJ1-1): DSGVTQTPKHLITATGQRVTLRCSPRSGDLSVYWYQQSLDQGLQFLIQYYNGEERAKGNILERFSAQQFPDLHSELNLSSLELGDSALYFCASSFERNTEAFFGQGTRLTVV.

This chain links TRBV4-2 with TRBJ2-2; 10 nucleotides agree with TRBD1. The J segment lost 3 bases and the V segment lost 4 bases, leaving 11 bases of the junction unmatched. CDR3 length: 18 amino acids. Germline CDR1 LGHNA, CDR2 YNFKEQ. CDR3: CASSPETGGAGYTGELFF. In DNA, the CDR3 is TGTGCCAGCAGCCCGGAGACAGGGGGCGCCGGTTACACCGGGGAGCTGTTTTTT.

The chain combines TRBV6-2 or TRBV6-3 with TRBJ2-1; D gene unclear. The CDR3 consists of 16 residues. Germline V gene lookup returns CDR1 MNHEY and CDR2 SVGEGT. Trimming removed 6 bases at V and 4 bases at J, with 19 bases between. The CDR3 reads CASSHPTPKNYNEQFF. CDR3 in DNA: TGTGCCAGCAGCCACCCGACACCTAAGAATTACAATGAGCAGTTCTTC.

This CDR3 is CASSYSLADNYGYTF. The CDR3 bases are TGTGCCAGCAGTTACTCTCTCGCAGATAACTATGGCTACACCTTC. The chain couples TRBV6-2 or TRBV6-3 to TRBJ1-2; no firm D call. V was clipped by 0 bases and J by 1 base, with 9 bases between them. The CDR3 covers 15 residues. CDR1 and CDR2 from the germline V gene are MNHEY and SVGEGT.

The chain couples TRBV5-1 to TRBJ2-2; 9 bases fit TRBD2. The CDR3 totals 15 residues. Germline-derived CDR1 and CDR2 are SGHRS and YFSETQ. V was clipped by 1 base and J by 7 bases; unmatched bases: 5. The CDR3 DNA is TGCGCCAGCAGCTTGCCTAGCGGGAATATCGGGGAGCTGTTTTTT. Its translation is CASSLPSGNIGELFF.

This clone has a handful of counts. J is TRBJ2-7 and V is TRBV19; tentatively, D is TRBD1 (5 bases). This CDR3 has 15 amino acids. Germline CDR1 and CDR2: LNHDA and SQIVND (reference sequence). The ends were cut back, 3 bases at V and 4 bases at J, with 16 bases in the middle. The CDR3 DNA reads TGTGCCAGTAGTATTTCAGGGAACCCGATTTACGAGCAGTACTTC. Its protein product is CASSISGNPIYEQYF. Filled out from reference TRBV19 and TRBJ2-7, the complete variable domain reads DGGITQSPKYLFRKEGQNVTLSCEQNLNHDAMYWYRQDPGQGLRLIYYSQIVNDFQKGDIAEGYSVSREKKESFPLTVTSAQKNPTAFYLCASSISGNPIYEQYFGPGTRLTVT.

The J gene is TRBJ2-5, the V gene TRBV7-9, with D perhaps matching TRBD2 (6 bases). CDR1 SEHNR and CDR2 FQNEAQ come from the germline V gene (reference sequence). This CDR3 contains 15 residues. Trimming left V 2 bases short and J 2 bases short, with 12 bases between. CDR3 bases: TGTGCCAGCAGCTTAAGGTTGGCGGGACAAGAGACCCAGTACTTC. This encodes CASSLRLAGQETQYF.

The chain carries TRBV20-1 and TRBJ2-5; D gene ambiguous. CDR3 length equals 13 residues. Germline CDR1 reads DFQATT; CDR2 reads SNEGSKA (reference sequence). Trimming stripped 3 bases from V and 5 bases from J, with 13 bases between. The CDR3 region has the DNA TGCAGTGCTAGTAGCATGAACGGGGAGACCCAGTACTTC. Translation: CSASSMNGETQYF.

This chain links TRBV14 with TRBJ2-2, with TRBD1 matching over 7 bases. CDR1 and CDR2 from the germline V gene are SGHDN and FVKESK. V lost 6 bases to trimming and J lost 1 base; unmatched junction nucleotides: 8. The CDR3 runs 16 residues. CDR3 sequence: CASSRQGGLNTGELFF. CDR3 DNA sequence: TGTGCCAGCAGTCGGCAAGGGGGCCTGAACACCGGGGAGCTGTTTTTT.

CDR3 in DNA: TGTGCCATCAGTGACATGGCCTCGAACACCGGGGAGCTGTTTTTT. It specifies CAISDMASNTGELFF. This chain joins TRBV10-3 and TRBJ2-2, with no clear D. The length of the CDR3 is 15 residues. Germline V gene data show CDR1 as ENHRY and CDR2 as SYGVKD. Deletions cut 3 bases from V and 0 bases from J, with 8 bases between.

This clone occurred once. The chain uses TRBV2 and TRBJ2-7; 9 bases match TRBD2. V was clipped by 7 bases and J by 2 bases; unmatched bases: 9. There are 15 residues in the CDR3. Germline-derived CDR1 and CDR2 are SNHLY and FYNNEI. The CDR3 loop is CASTRRLAGTYEQYF. The CDR3 DNA follows: TGTGCCAGCACTCGGAGGCTAGCGGGGACCTACGAGCAGTACTTC.

This rearrangement joins TRBV19 to TRBJ1-2, with D perhaps matching TRBD1 (5 bases). The germline V gene encodes CDR1 LNHDA and CDR2 SQIVND (reference sequence). CDR3 size: 15 residues. With 3 bases removed from V and 4 bases from J, the gap between germline ends came to 15 bases. The chain's CDR3 is CASSINQGGRYGYTF. CDR3 nucleotides: TGTGCCAGTAGTATTAATCAGGGCGGACGCTATGGCTACACCTTC.